This TCR beta chain was observed in a study of blood T cells in healthy people across ages. The extraction recovered at least 5 micrograms of total RNA per sample. The second PCR ran roughly 7 to 12 cycles with a sample-barcoded 5' primer and J-beta primers. TCRdb re-analysed the 5' RACE reads in MiXCR, keeping a single row per CDR3 protein. Of 790,000 or so distinct CDR3 sequences listed, about 42% are singletons. The V gene's germline CDR1 is MNHEY and CDR2 SVGAGI. Trimming shortened V by 4 bases and J by 0 bases, and 18 bases separated the two germline ends. CDR3 length: 17 residues. The sample comprised blood. This TCR was sampled from an elderly man in good health. V is TRBV6-5 and J is TRBJ1-1, with D possibly TRBD1 on 5 matching bases. DNA of the CDR3: TGTGCCAGCAGTTCTCCGTCAGTCGGGGGAGTGAACACTGAAGCTTTCTTT. Translated, it gives CASSSPSVGGVNTEAFF.